Listed here is a single TCR beta chain. TCRdb called the 5' RACE reads again in MiXCR, with one record for every CDR3 protein. The sample shows more than 80,000 distinct CDR3 sequences, around 12% of them seen only once. These data are taken from a study of T-cell memory formation after mild COVID-19. The germline V gene has CDR1 SGHRS and CDR2 YFSETQ. The CDR3 loop spans 15 amino acids. V was pared by 4 bases and J by 1 base, with 7 bases of the junction left unmatched. The receptor comes from an adult woman who had mild COVID-19 (a few samples of this study predate the infection). Cell type and time point are not known. The rearrangement uses TRBV5-1 and TRBJ1-2, with 7 bases identical to TRBD1. Sequenced input: PBMCs or a T cell subset sorted from them (not recorded which). The CDR3 sequence: CASSVDRSFNYGYTF. CDR3 in DNA: TGCGCCAGCAGCGTGGACAGGTCATTTAACTATGGCTACACCTTC.